This T cell receptor beta chain is from a study of blood T cell repertoires in COVID-19. Some clones are missing from TCRdb's copy, which holds only in-frame ones; the method was immunoSEQ multiplex PCR. The profile shows about 150,000 clones, 91% of them singletons. The germline CDR1 and CDR2 sequences are SGHTA and FQGTGA. CDR3 length equals 14 residues. The junction had 4 bases not matched to a gene; V was cut back by 2 bases and J by 5 bases. This receptor was taken from a man in his fifties with acute or convalescent COVID-19. The sample was peripheral blood. The chain is built from TRBV7-3 and TRBJ2-3, with 7 bases identical to TRBD2. For the CDR3, the DNA is TGTGCCAGCAGCTTATCGGGGGGAGTAGATACGCAGTATTTT. It specifies CASSLSGGVDTQYF.